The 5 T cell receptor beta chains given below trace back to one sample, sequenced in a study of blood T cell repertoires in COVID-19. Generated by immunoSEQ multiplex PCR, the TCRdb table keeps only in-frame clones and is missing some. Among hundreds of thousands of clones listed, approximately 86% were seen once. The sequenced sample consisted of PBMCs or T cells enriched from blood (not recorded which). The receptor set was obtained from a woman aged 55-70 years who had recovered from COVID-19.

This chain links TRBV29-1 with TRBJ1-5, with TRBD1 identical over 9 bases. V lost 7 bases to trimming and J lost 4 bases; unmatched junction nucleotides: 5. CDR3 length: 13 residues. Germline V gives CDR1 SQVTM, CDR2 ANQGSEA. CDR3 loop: CSAGTGLNQPQHF. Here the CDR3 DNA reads TGCAGCGCGGGGACAGGGCTGAATCAGCCCCAGCATTTT.

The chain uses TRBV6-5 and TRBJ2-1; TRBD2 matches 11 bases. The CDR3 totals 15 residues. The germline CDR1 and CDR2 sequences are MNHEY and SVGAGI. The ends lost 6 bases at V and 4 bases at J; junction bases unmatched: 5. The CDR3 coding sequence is TGTGCCAGCAGACCCGGGACTAGCGGTTACAATGAGCAGTTCTTC. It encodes CASRPGTSGYNEQFF.

The CDR3 protein is CASGTRQNEKLFF. The CDR3, as DNA: TGCGCCAGCGGGACAAGACAAAATGAAAAACTGTTTTTT. This chain uses TRBV5-1 with TRBJ1-4; D possibly corresponds to TRBD1 (6 bases). V lost 7 bases to trimming and J lost 5 bases, with 12 bases between them. Germline V lookup: CDR1 SGHRS, CDR2 YFSETQ. CDR3 length equals 13 residues.

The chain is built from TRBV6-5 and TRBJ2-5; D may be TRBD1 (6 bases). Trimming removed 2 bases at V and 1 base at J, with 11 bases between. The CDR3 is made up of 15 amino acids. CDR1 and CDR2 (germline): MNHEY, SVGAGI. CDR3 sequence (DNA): TGTGCCAGCAGTTACCCGGGACATATCCAAGAGACCCAGTACTTC. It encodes CASSYPGHIQETQYF.

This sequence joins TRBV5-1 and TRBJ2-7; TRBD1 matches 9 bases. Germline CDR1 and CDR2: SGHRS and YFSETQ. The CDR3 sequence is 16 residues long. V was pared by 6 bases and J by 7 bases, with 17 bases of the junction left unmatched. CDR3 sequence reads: CASIQFPGQGKGEQYF. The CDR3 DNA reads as TGCGCCAGCATCCAGTTTCCGGGACAGGGTAAGGGGGAGCAGTACTTC.